The 9 T cell receptor beta chains listed next were all sequenced from one sample in a study of vaccination and CD4 T cells after COVID-19. Oncomine TCR Beta short-read sequencing was applied to DNA from cultured CD4+ T cells. TCRdb re-derived calls from the PCR reads in MiXCR, one entry per CDR3 protein. The sample records approximately 6,700 distinct CDR3 sequences, roughly 50% being singletons. Treatment indicated: approximately 9-day PBMC culture with coronavirus spike peptide pools or control peptides (ViraFEST assay). Gathered ahead of the COVID-19 pandemic (2011-2018) were the CD4+ T cells of the unexposed donor. For these receptors, no antigen is known. Sequenced input: CD4+ T cells from blood, cultured in vitro. These receptors were obtained from a human donor in good health.

This clonotype appeared a few times. The V and J genes are TRBV27 and TRBJ2-7; D perhaps matches TRBD2 (5 bases). Trimming shortened V by 8 bases and J by 2 bases, and 16 bases separated the two germline ends. From germline, CDR1 is MNHEY and CDR2 SMNVEV (reference sequence). CDR3 length: 14 residues. CDR3: CASLTGSRPYEQYF. The CDR3 DNA reads TGTGCCAGCCTAACGGGGAGTCGGCCCTACGAGCAGTACTTC.

This clonotype turned up a few times. The chain is built from TRBV6-1 and TRBJ2-4; D may be TRBD1 or TRBD2 (5 bases each). The germline gives CDR1 MNHNS, CDR2 SASEGT. The CDR3 runs 16 residues. Trimming took off 4 bases at V and 9 bases at J, with 22 bases between the two ends. The CDR3 is CASSAGPRSPTVIQYF. In DNA form, the CDR3 reads TGTGCCAGCAGTGCGGGACCCCGGTCCCCCACTGTCATTCAGTACTTC.

CDR3 in amino acids: CSARGQPLSNQPQHF. The CDR3 nucleotides read TGCAGTGCTAGGGGGCAGCCCCTTAGCAATCAGCCCCAGCATTTT. The chain recombines TRBV20-1 with TRBJ1-5; the D gene is possibly TRBD1 (5 bases). Germline V lookup: CDR1 DFQATT, CDR2 SNEGSKA (reference sequence). Trimming pared 3 bases from V and 0 bases from J, leaving 12 bases between. This CDR3 is built from 15 residues.

The J gene is TRBJ2-2, the V gene TRBV20-1; D perhaps matches TRBD2 (7 bases). V lost 0 bases, J lost 4 bases, and 9 bases lay in between. CDR3 length: 14 residues. CDR1 and CDR2 (germline): DFQATT, SNEGSKA (reference sequence). The DNA for the CDR3 is TGCAGTGCTAGAGAAGGGGGGGCCACCGGGGAGCTGTTTTTT. This translates into CSAREGGATGELFF.

Notes on this clonotype: At one of its ends the junction is not consistent with the germline gene, which may arise from a read error. This chain uses TRBV6-1 with TRBJ1-1, with D hard to call. The CDR3 extends over 13 amino acids. Germline CDR1 reads MNHNS; CDR2 reads SASEGT. In DNA form, the CDR3 reads TGTGCCGGCAGCCCCCTTGCCCGCACGGGGGCTTTCTTT. It encodes CAGSPLARTGAFF.

This chain uses TRBV11-2 with TRBJ2-2, with D unclear. This CDR3 is 14 amino acids long. V was cut by 1 base and J by 5 bases, with 8 bases left in between. The germline V gene has CDR1 SGHAT and CDR2 FQNNGV. CDR3 amino acids: CASSLGWRTGELFF. The CDR3 DNA reads TGTGCCAGCAGCTTAGGGTGGCGGACCGGGGAGCTGTTTTTT.

The CDR3 sequence: CASSLQGAFSYEQYF. The CDR3 nucleotides read TGTGCCAGCAGCTTGCAGGGAGCCTTCTCCTACGAGCAGTACTTC. This chain uses TRBV5-6 with TRBJ2-7; D could derive from TRBD1 or TRBD2 (5 bases each). The V end lost 1 base, the J end lost 0 bases, and 11 bases lay between the germline ends. The CDR3 runs to 15 residues. From germline, CDR1 is SGHDT and CDR2 YYEEEE.

The sample holds one count of this clonotype. The chain uses TRBV30 and TRBJ2-5; 8 bases fit TRBD1. V gave up 0 bases and J gave up 2 bases; unmatched junction bases: 2. CDR1 and CDR2 (germline): GTSNPN, SVGIG (reference sequence). This CDR3 region has 14 residues. CDR3 sequence reads: CAWSVGQGQETQYF. CDR3 in DNA: TGTGCCTGGAGTGTAGGACAGGGTCAAGAGACCCAGTACTTC.

This clonotype was detected only a few times. The chain joins TRBV20-1 to TRBJ1-2, with D unresolved. The CDR3 is made up of 12 amino acids. The V end was cut by 7 bases, the J end by 2 bases, with 11 bases between. CDR1 and CDR2 (germline): DFQATT, SNEGSKA (reference sequence). The CDR3 bases are TGCAGTGTACCTCCGGGGAACTATGGCTACACCTTC. It yields the protein CSVPPGNYGYTF.